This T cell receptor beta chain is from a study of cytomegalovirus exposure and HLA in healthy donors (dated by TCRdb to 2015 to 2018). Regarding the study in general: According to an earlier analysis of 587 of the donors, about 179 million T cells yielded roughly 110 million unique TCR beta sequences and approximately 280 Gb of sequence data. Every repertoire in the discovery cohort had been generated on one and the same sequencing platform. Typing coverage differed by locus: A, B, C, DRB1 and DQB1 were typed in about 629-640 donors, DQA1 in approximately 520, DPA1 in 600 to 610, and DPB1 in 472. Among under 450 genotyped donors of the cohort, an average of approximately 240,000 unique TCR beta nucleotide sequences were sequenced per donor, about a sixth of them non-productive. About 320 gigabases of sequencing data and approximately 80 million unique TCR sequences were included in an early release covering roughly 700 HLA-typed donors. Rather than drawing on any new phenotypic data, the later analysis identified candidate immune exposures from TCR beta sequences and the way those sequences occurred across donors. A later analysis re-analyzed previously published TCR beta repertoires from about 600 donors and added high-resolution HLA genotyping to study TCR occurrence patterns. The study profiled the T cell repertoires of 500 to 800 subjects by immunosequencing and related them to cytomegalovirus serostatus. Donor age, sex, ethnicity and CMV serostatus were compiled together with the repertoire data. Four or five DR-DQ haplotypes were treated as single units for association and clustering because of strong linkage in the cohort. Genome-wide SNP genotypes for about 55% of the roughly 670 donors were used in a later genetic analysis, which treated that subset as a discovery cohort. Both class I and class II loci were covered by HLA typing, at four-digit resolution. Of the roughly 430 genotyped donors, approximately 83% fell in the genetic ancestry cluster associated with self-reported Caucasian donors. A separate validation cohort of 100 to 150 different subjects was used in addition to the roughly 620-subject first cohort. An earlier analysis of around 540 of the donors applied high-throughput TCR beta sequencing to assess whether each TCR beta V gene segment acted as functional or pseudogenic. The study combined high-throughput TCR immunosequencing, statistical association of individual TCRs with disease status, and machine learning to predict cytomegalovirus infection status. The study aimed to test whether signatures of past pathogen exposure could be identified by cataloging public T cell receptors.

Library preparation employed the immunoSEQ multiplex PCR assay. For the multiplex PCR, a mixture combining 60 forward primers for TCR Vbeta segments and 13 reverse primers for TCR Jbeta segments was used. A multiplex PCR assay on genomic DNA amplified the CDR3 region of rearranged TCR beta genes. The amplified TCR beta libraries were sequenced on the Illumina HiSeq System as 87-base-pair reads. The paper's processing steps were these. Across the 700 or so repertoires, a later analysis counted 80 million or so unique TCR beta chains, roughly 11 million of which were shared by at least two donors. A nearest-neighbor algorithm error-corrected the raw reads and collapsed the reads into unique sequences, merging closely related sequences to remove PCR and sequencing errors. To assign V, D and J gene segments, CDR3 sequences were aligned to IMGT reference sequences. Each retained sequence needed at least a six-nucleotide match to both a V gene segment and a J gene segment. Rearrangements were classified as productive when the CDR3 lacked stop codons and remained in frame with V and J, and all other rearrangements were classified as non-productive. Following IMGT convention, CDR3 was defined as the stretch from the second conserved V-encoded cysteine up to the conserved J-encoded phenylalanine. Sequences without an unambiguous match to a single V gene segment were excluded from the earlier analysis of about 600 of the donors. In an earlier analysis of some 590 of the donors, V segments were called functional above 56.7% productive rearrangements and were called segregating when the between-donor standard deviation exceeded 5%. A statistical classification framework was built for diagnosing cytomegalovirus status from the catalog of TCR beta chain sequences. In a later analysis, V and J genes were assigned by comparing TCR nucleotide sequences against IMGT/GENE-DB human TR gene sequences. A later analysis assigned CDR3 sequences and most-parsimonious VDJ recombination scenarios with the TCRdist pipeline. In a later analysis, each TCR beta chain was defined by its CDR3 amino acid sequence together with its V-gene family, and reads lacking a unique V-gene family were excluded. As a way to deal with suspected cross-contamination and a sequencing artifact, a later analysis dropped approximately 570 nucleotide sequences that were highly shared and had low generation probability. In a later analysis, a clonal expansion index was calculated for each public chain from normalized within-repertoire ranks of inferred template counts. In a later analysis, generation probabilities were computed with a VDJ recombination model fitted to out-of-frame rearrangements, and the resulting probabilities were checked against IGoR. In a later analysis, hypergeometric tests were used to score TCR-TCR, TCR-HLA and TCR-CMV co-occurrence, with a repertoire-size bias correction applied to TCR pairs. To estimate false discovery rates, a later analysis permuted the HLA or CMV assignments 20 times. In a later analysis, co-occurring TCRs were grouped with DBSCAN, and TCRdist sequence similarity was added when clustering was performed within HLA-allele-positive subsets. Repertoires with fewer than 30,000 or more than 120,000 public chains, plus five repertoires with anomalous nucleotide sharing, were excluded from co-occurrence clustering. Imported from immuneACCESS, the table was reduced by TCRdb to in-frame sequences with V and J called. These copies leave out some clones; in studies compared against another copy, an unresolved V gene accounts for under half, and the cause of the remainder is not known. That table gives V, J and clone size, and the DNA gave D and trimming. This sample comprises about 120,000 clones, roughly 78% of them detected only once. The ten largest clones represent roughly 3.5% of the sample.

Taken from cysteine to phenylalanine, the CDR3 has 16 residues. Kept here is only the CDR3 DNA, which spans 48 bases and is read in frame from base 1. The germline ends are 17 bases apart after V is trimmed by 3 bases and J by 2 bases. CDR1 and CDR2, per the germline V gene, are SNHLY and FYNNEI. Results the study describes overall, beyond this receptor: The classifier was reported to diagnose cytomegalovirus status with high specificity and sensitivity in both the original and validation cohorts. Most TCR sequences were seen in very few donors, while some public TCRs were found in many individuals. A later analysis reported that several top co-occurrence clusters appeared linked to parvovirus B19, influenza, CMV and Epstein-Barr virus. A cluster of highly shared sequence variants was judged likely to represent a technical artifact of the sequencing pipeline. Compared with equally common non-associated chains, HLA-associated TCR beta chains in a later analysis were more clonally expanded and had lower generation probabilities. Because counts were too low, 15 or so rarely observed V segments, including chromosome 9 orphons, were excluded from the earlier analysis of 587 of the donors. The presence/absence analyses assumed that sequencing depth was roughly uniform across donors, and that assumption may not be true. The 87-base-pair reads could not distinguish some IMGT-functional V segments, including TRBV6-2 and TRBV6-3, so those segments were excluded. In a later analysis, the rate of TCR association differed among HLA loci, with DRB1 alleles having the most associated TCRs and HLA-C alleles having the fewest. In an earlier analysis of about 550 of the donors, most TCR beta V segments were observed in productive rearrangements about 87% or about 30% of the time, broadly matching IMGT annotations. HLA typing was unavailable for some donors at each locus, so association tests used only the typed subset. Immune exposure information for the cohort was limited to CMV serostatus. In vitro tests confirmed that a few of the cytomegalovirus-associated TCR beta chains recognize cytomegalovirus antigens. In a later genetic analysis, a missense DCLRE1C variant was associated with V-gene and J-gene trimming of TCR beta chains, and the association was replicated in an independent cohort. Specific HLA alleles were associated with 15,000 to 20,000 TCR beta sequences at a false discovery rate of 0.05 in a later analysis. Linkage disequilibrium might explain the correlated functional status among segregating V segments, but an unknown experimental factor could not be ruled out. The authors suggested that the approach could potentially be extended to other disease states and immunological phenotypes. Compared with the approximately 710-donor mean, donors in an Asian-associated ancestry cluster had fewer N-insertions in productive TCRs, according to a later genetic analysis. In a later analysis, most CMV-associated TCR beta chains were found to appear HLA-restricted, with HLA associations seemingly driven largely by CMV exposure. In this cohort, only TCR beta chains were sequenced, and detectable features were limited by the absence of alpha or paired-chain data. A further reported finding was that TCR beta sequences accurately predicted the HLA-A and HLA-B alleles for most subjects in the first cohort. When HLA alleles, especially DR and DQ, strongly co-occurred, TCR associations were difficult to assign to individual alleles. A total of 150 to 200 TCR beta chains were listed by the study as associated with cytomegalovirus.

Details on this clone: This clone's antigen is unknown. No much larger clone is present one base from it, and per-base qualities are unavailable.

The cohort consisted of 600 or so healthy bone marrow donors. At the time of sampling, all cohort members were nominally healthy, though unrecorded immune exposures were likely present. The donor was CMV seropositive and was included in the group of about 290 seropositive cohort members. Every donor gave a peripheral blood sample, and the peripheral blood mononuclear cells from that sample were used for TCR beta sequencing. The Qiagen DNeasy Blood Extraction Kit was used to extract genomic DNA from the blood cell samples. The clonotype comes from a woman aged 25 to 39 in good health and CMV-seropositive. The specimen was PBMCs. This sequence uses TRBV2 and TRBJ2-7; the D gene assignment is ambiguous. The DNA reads TGTGCCAGCAGTGATCACTCGCCCCACGGAGCCTACGAGCAGTACTTC. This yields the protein CASSDHSPHGAYEQYF.